This T cell receptor beta chain was sequenced for a study of T cells in Graves' hyperthyroidism and ophthalmopathy. About this clonotype itself: Its antigen is still unknown.

Whole-study findings and limits: Blood also contained most expanded thyroid clonotypes above 0.001. Separating ophthalmopathy from stable hyperthyroidism was achieved by a 13 V-J model.

Pregnant or lactating patients were excluded, as were those with uncontrolled infection or other autoimmune disease. V lost 5 bases, J lost 7 bases, and 15 bases stayed unmatched. This CDR3 has 17 residues. CDR1 is SGHTA, CDR2 FQGTGA, per germline. Amplified regions were TCR beta CDR3 sequences from RNA transcripts. An initial round of RT-PCR targeting the TCR CDR3 relied on the HTBI primer set. TCRdb re-called the multiplex PCR reads through MiXCR, storing one row per CDR3 protein. The table shows around 300,000 distinct CDR3 sequences, with approximately 23% occurring only once. The gene calls are TRBV7-3 and TRBJ2-1, with 9 bases lining up with TRBD2. This receptor was identified in a young man with Graves' ophthalmopathy. Sequenced sample: blood. The CDR3 DNA is TGTGCCAGCAGCCCTTTTTCAGTAGGCGGGAGGGTGAATGAGCAGTTCTTC. Translated, it gives CASSPFSVGGRVNEQFF.